The 10 T cell receptor beta chains below all came from one sample that was sequenced in a study of identical twins. TCRdb fed the 5' RACE reads into MiXCR, producing one record per CDR3 protein. The data show around 550,000 distinct CDR3 sequences, with over 12% seen just once and 0.35% to 0.45% held by the top ten. The sample also formed part of further work on yellow fever vaccine responses in identical twins.

What was sequenced was CD4+ T cells sorted from blood. These receptors were collected from a woman younger than 35 in good health.

The DNA for the CDR3 is TGTGCCAGCAGCCACGGGTCAGGCGTCAATCAGCCCCAGCATTTT. This codes for CASSHGSGVNQPQHF. The chain carries TRBV4-2 and TRBJ1-5; D is ambiguous. V lost 3 bases and J 3 bases, leaving 12 bases between the germline ends. The CDR3 has 15 residues. From germline, CDR1 is LGHNA and CDR2 YNFKEQ.

This clonotype was found a few times. The V gene is TRBV29-1, the J gene TRBJ2-3; 9 bases map to TRBD2. The CDR3 is made up of 19 amino acids. Trimming removed 5 bases from V and 1 base from J; junction bases left unmatched: 19. The germline V gene has CDR1 SQVTM and CDR2 ANQGSEA. CDR3: CSVNPPGGSGRGGTDTQYF. The CDR3 DNA reads TGCAGCGTTAATCCCCCAGGGGGTAGCGGGAGAGGGGGCACAGATACGCAGTATTTT.

The V call is TRBV20-1, the J call TRBJ1-1; D might be TRBD1 (6 bases). The CDR3 covers 15 residues. Trimming removed 3 bases from V and 0 bases from J, with 14 bases in between. The germline CDR1 and CDR2 sequences are DFQATT and SNEGSKA (reference sequence). This chain's CDR3 is CSARARGGLNTEAFF. The DNA of the CDR3 is TGCAGTGCTAGGGCCAGGGGAGGCCTGAACACTGAAGCTTTCTTT.

The table lists this clonotype with many counts. At one end, the junction sequence differs from germline, possibly due to a read error. J is TRBJ2-4 and V is TRBV3-1, with D possibly TRBD2 on 6 matching bases. CDR1 is LGHDT, CDR2 YNNKEL, per germline (reference sequence). The CDR3 runs to 14 residues. CDR3: CASSQGLAKNIQYF. In DNA, the CDR3 is TGCGCCAGCAGCCAGGGACTAGCCAAAAACATTCAGTACTTC.

This clonotype was observed a few times. The chain combines TRBV18 with TRBJ2-1, with 8 positions matching TRBD2. Unmatched junction bases numbered 4, after V lost 0 bases and J lost 3 bases. The length of the CDR3 is 16 residues. The germline V gene has CDR1 KGHSH and CDR2 LQKENI. DNA of the CDR3: TGTGCCAGCTCACCACCCCAGCGGGGGAGCTACAATGAGCAGTTCTTC. Protein product: CASSPPQRGSYNEQFF. Combining the CDR3 with reference TRBV18 and TRBJ2-1 gives the whole variable domain NAGVMQNPRHLVRRRGQEARLRCSPMKGHSHVYWYRQLPEEGLKFMVYLQKENIIDESGMPKERFSAEFPKEGPSILRIQQVVRGDSAAYFCASSPPQRGSYNEQFFGPGTRLTVL.

The CDR3 protein is CASRGAYTYNEQFF. The DNA for the CDR3 is TGTGCCAGCAGAGGGGCCTATACCTACAATGAGCAGTTCTTC. This chain uses TRBV6-4 with TRBJ2-1; tentative D call: TRBD1 (5 bases). The CDR3 is made up of 14 amino acids. The V gene's germline CDR1 is MRHNA and CDR2 SNTAGT. V gave up 6 bases and J gave up 2 bases, with 11 bases separating them.

This clonotype has more than one count but fewer than ten. This rearrangement joins TRBV6-5 to TRBJ1-6; 7 bases are shared with TRBD1. The CDR3 extends over 15 amino acids. With V trimmed by 2 bases and J by 7 bases, 5 bases remained unmatched. Germline V lookup: CDR1 MNHEY, CDR2 SVGAGI. This chain's CDR3 is CASSYEGQANSPLHF. As DNA, the CDR3 is TGTGCCAGCAGTTACGAAGGACAGGCCAATTCACCCCTCCACTTT.

The table lists this clonotype with a count of one. The chain couples TRBV7-9 to TRBJ2-1; weak D call: TRBD2 (5 bases). V lost 1 base and J 11 bases, leaving 9 bases between the germline ends. The length of the CDR3 is 12 residues. Germline loops: CDR1 SEHNR, CDR2 FQNEAQ (reference sequence). CDR3 residues: CASSLEAGQQFF. Here the CDR3 DNA reads TGTGCCAGCAGCTTAGAGGCGGGCCAGCAGTTCTTC. Full variable domain (missing parts from reference TRBV7-9 and TRBJ2-1): DTGVSQNPRHKITKRGQNVTFRCDPISEHNRLYWYRQTLGQGPEFLTYFQNEAQLEKSRLLSDRFSAERPKGSFSTLEIQRTEQGDSAMYLCASSLEAGQQFFGPGTRLTVL.

The chain recombines TRBV20-1 with TRBJ2-4; D may be TRBD1 or TRBD2 (5 bases each). This CDR3 region has 11 residues. The V and J ends lost 7 bases and 7 bases respectively, with 11 bases between them. Germline V CDR1 and CDR2: DFQATT, SNEGSKA (reference sequence). For the CDR3, the DNA is TGCAGTGGCGGGCCAGGGAACATTCAGTACTTC. Protein: CSGGPGNIQYF.

The chain combines TRBV20-1 with TRBJ2-3, with 9 nucleotides matching TRBD1. V lost 3 bases to trimming and J lost 3 bases; unmatched junction nucleotides: 4. The germline V gene has CDR1 DFQATT and CDR2 SNEGSKA (reference sequence). This CDR3 is built from 14 residues. CDR3: CSARGTGRTDTQYF. Written as DNA, the CDR3 is TGCAGTGCTAGGGGGACAGGGAGGACAGATACGCAGTATTTT.